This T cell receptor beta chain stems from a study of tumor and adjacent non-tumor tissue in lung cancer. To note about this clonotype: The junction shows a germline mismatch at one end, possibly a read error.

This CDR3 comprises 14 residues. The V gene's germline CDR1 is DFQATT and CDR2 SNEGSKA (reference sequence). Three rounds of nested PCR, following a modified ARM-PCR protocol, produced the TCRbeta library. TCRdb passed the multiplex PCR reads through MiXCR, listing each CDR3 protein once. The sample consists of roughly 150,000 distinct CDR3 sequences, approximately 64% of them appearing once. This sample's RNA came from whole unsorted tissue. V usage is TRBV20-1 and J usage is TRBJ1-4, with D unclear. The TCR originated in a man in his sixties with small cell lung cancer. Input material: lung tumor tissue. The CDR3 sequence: CSASLGPTNEKLYF. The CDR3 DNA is TGCAGTGCTAGCCTCGGTCCAACTAATGAAAAACTGTATTTT.